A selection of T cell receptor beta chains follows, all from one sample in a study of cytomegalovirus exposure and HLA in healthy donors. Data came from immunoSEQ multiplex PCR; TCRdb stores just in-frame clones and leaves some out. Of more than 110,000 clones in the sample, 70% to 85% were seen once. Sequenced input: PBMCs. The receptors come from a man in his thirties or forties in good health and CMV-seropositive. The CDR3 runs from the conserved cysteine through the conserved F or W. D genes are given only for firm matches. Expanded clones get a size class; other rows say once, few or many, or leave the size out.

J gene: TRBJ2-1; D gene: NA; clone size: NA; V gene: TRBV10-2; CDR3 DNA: TGCGCCAGCACTCAGGGTACCTACAATGAGCAGTTCTTC; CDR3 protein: CASTQGTYNEQFF
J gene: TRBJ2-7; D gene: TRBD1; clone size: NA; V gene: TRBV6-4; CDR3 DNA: TGTGCCAGTGAGTTTTGGGACAGTACTTACGAGCAGTACTTC; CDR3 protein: CASEFWDSTYEQYF
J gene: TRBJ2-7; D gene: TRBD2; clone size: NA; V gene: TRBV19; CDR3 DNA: TGTGCCAGTAGTATTCAGGCGGGAGGGCGATACGAGCAGTACTTC; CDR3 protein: CASSIQAGGRYEQYF
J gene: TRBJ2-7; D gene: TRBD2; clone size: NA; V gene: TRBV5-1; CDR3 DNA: TGCGCCAGCAGCCGGACTAGCGGGGGGAACTACGAGCAGTACTTC; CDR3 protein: CASSRTSGGNYEQYF
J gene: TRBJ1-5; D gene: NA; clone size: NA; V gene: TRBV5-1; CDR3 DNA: TGCGCCAGCAGCTTGGTACCGGGTGCCAATCAGCCCCAGCATTTT; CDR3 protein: CASSLVPGANQPQHF
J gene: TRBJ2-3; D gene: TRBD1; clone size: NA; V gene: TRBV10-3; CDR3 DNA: TGTGCCATCAGTAGGGACAGTTCCACAGATACGCAGTATTTT; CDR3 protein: CAISRDSSTDTQYF
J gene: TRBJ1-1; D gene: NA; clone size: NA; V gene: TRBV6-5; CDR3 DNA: TGTGCCAGCAGTTATTCCACCAGGGGCCAGAACACTGAAGCTTTCTTT; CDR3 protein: CASSYSTRGQNTEAFF
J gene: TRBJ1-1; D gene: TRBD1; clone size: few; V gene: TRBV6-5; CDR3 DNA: TGTGCCAGCAATCAGGGGGCTGGCACTGAAGCTTTCTTT; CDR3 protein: CASNQGAGTEAFF
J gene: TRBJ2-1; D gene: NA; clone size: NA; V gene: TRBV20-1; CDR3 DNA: TGCAGTGCTAGCCAGAGAGGTGAGCAGTTCTTC; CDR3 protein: CSASQRGEQFF
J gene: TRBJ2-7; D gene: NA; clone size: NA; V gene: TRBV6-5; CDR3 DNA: TGTGCCAGCAGTTACCCAGCCGGGACTCGACCATCCGAGCAGTACTTC; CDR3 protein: CASSYPAGTRPSEQYF
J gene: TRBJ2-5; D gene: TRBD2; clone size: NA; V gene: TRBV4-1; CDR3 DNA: TGCGCCAGCAGCCCGAGGGCTAGCGGGAAGGAGACCCAGTACTTC; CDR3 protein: CASSPRASGKETQYF
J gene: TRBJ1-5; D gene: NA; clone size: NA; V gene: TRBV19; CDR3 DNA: TGTGCCAGTAGTATAGAAGGGGTTGACAATCAGCCCCAGCATTTT; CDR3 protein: CASSIEGVDNQPQHF
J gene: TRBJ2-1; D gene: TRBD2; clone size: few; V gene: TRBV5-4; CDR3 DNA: TGTGCCAGCAGCGCGATCGCGGGAGTAAGGGGAAATGAGCAGTTCTTC; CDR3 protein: CASSAIAGVRGNEQFF
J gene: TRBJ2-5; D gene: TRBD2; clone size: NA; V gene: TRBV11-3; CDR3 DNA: TGTGCCAGCAGCCCAGGACTAGCGGGGGGCCCCGAGACCCAGTACTTC; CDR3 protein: CASSPGLAGGPETQYF
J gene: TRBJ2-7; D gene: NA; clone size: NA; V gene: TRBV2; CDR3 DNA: TGTGCCAGCAGAGGAGGCCCAGGCTACGAGCAGTACTTC; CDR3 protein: CASRGGPGYEQYF
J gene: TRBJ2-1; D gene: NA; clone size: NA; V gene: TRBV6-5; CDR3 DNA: TGTGCCAGCAGTTACTCGGGGAGTAGAGATGAGCAGTTCTTC; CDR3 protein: CASSYSGSRDEQFF
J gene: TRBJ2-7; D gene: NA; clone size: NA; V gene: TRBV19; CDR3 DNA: TGTGCCAGTAGTATAGGAGCATCCTACGAGCAGTACTTC; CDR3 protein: CASSIGASYEQYF
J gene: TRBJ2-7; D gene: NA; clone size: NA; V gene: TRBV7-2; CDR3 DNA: TGTGCCAGCAGCGTTGCAGGGATTGGCACCCGCGAGCAGTACTTC; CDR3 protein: CASSVAGIGTREQYF
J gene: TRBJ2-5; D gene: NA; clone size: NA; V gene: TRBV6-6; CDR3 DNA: TGTGCCAGCACCCCCATCAGGGAACCTGGGACCCAGTACTTC; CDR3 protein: CASTPIREPGTQYF
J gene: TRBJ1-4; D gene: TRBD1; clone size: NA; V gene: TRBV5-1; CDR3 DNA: TGCGCCAGCAGCCAGGGGGTTCCTAATGAAAAACTGTTTTTT; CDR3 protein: CASSQGVPNEKLFF
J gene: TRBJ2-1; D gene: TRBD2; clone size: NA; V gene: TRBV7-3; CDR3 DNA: TGTGCCAGCAGTTCTGCACTAGCGGGAGGGGGTAGGGTCTCCGGGGAGCAGTTCTTC; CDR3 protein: CASSSALAGGGRVSGEQFF
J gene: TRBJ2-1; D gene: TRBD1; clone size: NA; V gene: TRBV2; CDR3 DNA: TGTGCCAGCAGTCCGACAGGGGGGGATTACAATGAGCAGTTCTTC; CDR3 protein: CASSPTGGDYNEQFF
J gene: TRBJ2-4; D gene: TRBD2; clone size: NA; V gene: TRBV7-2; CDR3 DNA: TGTGCCAGCAGCTTGCGGGGGGTCCTAGCCAAAAACATTCAGTACTTC; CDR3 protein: CASSLRGVLAKNIQYF
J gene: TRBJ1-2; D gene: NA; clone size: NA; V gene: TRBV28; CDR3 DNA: TGTGCCAGCGGACTCCCCTATGGCTACACCTTC; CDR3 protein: CASGLPYGYTF
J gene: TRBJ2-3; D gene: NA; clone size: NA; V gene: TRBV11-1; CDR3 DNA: TGTGCCAGCAGCTTAGCGCGCGGTCTAAATACGCAGTATTTT; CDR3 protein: CASSLARGLNTQYF
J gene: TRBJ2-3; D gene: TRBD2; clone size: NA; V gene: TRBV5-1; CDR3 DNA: TGCGCCAGCAGCCCTGGACTAGCGGGAGGAATAGATACGCAGTATTTT; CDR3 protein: CASSPGLAGGIDTQYF
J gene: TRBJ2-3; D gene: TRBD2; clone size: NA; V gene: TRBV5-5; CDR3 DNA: TGTGCCAGCAGCTCAAGTCTACTAGCGGGAGGGGGTACGCAGTATTTT; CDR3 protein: CASSSSLLAGGGTQYF
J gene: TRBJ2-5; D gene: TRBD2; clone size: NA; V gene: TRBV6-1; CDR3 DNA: TGTGCCAGCAGTGAAGAACTAGCGGGAGGAAAAGAGACCCAGTACTTC; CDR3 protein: CASSEELAGGKETQYF
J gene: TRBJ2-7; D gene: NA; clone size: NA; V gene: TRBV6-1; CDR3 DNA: TGTGCCAGCAGTCTGAACGGTAACTCCTACGAGCAGTACTTC; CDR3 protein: CASSLNGNSYEQYF
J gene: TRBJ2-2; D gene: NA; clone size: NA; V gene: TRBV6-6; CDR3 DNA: TGTGCCAGCAGAAGAACGTCGGGCACCGGGGAGCTGTTTTTT; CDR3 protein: CASRRTSGTGELFF
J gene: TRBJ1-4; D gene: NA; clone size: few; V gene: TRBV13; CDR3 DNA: TGTGCCAGCAGTCGACAGACTAATGAAAAACTGTTTTTT; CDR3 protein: CASSRQTNEKLFF
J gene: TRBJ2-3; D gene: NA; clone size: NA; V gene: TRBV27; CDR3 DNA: TGTGCCAGCAGGGGGTGGGGGGAAGGCACAGATACGCAGTATTTT; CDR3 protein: CASRGWGEGTDTQYF
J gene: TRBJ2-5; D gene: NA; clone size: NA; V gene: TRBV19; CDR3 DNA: TGTGCCAGTAGTGCCGAGGAGGCTCAAGAGACCCAGTACTTC; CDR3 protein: CASSAEEAQETQYF
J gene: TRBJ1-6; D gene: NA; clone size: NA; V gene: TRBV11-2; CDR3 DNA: TGTGCCAGCAGCTCAAGAGATTCACCCCTCCACTTT; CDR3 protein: CASSSRDSPLHF
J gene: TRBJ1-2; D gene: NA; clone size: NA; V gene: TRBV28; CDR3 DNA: TGTGCCAGCAGATCTTCCCGGGCAGGGAAGCCTAACTATGGCTACACCTTC; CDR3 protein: CASRSSRAGKPNYGYTF
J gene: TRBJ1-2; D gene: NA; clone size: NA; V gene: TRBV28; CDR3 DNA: TGTGCCAGCAGCCAACAGGGCCCTGGCTACACCTTC; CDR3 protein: CASSQQGPGYTF
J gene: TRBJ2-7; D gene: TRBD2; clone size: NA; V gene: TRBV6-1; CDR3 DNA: TGTGCCAGCACCCGGGAGGGTTACGAGCAGTACTTC; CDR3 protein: CASTREGYEQYF
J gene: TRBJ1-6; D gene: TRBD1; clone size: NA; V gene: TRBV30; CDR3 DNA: TGTGCCTGGATTGGACAGGGCTATTCACCCCTCCACTTT; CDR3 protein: CAWIGQGYSPLHF
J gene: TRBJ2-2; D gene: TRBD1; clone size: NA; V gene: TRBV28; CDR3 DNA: TGTGCCAGCAGTTCGACAGGGTGGTTTTACACCGGGGAGCTGTTTTTT; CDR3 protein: CASSSTGWFYTGELFF
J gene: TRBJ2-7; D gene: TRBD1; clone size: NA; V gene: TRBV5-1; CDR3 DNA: TGCGCCAGCAGCCCAGGGACAGCCGCGTTTTCCTACGAGCAGTACTTC; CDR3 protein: CASSPGTAAFSYEQYF
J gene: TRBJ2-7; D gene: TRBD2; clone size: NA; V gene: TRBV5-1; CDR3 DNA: TGCGCCAGCAGCTTCGTAGCGGGAGGGGGCTACGAGCAGTACTTC; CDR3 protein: CASSFVAGGGYEQYF
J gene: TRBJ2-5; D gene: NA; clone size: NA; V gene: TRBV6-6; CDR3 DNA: TGTGCCAGCAGTTACGTCATCGGAGAGACCCAGTACTTC; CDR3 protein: CASSYVIGETQYF
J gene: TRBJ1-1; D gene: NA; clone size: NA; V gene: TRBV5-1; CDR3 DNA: TGCGCCAGCAGCCGGGTTGTGCAACGGAACACTGAAGCTTTCTTT; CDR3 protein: CASSRVVQRNTEAFF
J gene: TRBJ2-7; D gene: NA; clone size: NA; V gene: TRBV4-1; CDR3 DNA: TGCGCCAGCAGCCAAGAGAGTGCTTACGAGCAGTACTTC; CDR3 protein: CASSQESAYEQYF
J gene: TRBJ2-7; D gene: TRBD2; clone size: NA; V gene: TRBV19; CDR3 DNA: TGTGCCAGTAGTACGGGGGGAGCCAACGTCATCCACGAGCAGTACTTC; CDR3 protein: CASSTGGANVIHEQYF
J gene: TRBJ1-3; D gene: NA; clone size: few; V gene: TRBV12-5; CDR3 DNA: TGTGCTAGTGGTACTACGGACACCATATATTTT; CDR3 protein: CASGTTDTIYF